Sequencing of this T cell receptor beta chain was carried out in a study of neurological immune-mediated disorders. Germline V gene lookup returns CDR1 DFQATT and CDR2 SNEGSKA (reference sequence). The V end was cut by 3 bases, the J end by 0 bases, with 20 bases between. The CDR3 contains 17 residues. This clonotype was observed a few times. The output of every sequencing run, over 190 million TCR-beta sequences, came from 15-18 subjects. TCRdb reanalysed the 5' RACE reads using MiXCR and keeps one entry per CDR3 protein. The sample yields over 35,000 distinct CDR3 sequences, 9.5% to 15% seen once. Volunteers attending a blood bank in Maryland, USA, served as healthy controls. Unsorted libraries were derived from 2 million PBMCs stored at -80 C.

The chain couples TRBV20-1 to TRBJ1-1, with D maybe TRBD1 (5 bases). The sample consisted of PBMCs. The TCR comes from a female donor in good health. The DNA of the CDR3 is TGCAGTGCTAGGTCGCCGACAGTCAATTCTGTGAACACTGAAGCTTTCTTT. Translating it yields CSARSPTVNSVNTEAFF.